This T cell receptor (beta chain) was profiled in a study of blood T cell repertoires in COVID-19. TCRdb's table, derived via immunoSEQ multiplex PCR, lists solely in-frame clones and lacks some. The sample lists almost 250,000 clones; more than 75% were seen once. Germline V gene lookup returns CDR1 GTSNPN and CDR2 SVGIG (reference sequence). This CDR3 is built from 15 residues. The ends were cut back, 2 bases at V and 0 bases at J, with 11 bases in the middle. The chain links TRBV30 to TRBJ1-3, with D hard to call. Specimen: peripheral blood. This TCR was sampled from a woman older than 75 with COVID-19, enrolled during active disease. The CDR3 protein is CAWSNLEASGNTIYF. The CDR3, as DNA: TGTGCCTGGAGTAACTTAGAGGCCTCTGGAAACACCATATATTTT.